This TCR beta chain stems from a study of cytomegalovirus exposure and HLA in healthy donors. Study-wide results and caveats: A later analysis appeared to link common viral pathogens to several of the most significant clusters. One cluster of highly shared sequence variants probably arose as a sequencing artifact.

Vbeta (60) and Jbeta (13) primers were used in the PCR. The table came from immunoSEQ multiplex PCR; TCRdb's copy has only in-frame clones and leaves some out. The sample lists about 130,000 clones, around 81% occurring once. On this clone: Its antigen is as yet unknown.

Germline CDR1 is DFQATT and CDR2 is SNEGSKA (reference sequence). The CDR3 has 9 amino acids. V was cut by 5 bases and J by 9 bases, with 5 bases left in between. This rearrangement joins TRBV20-1 to TRBJ2-1, with D possibly TRBD2 on 5 matching bases. The specimen was PBMCs. This receptor was identified in a man between 18 and 35 years old in good health and CMV-seronegative. DNA of the CDR3: TGCAGTGCTCGGGGTGAGCAGTTCTTC. Encoded protein: CSARGEQFF.